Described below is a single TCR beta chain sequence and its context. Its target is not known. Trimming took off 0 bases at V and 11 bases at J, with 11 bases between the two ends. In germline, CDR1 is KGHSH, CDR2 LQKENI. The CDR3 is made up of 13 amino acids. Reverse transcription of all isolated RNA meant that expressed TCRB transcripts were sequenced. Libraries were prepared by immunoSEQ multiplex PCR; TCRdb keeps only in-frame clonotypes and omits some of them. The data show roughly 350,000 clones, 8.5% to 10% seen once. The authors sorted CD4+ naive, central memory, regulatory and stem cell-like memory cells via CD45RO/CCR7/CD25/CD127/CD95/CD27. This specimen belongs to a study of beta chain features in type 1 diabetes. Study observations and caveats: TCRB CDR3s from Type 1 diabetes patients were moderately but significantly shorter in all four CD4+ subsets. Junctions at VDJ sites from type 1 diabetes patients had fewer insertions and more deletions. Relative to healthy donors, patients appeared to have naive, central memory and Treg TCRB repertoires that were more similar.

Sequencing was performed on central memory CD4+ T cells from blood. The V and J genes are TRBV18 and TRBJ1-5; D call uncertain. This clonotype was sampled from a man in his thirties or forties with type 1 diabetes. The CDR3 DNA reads TGTGCCAGCTCACCACCGGACGGGGAGACCCAGCATTTT. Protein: CASSPPDGETQHF.